These 14 T cell receptor beta chains were all obtained from the same sample, sequenced in a study of graft-versus-host responses after intestinal transplantation. Produced via immunoSEQ multiplex PCR; TCRdb's table is partial and in-frame only. The table lists approximately 14,000 clones, more than 90% of them singletons. This specimen consisted of PBMCs, obtained 9 days after transplant. These receptor sequences come from a human patient who received an intestinal transplant, so some T cells may come from the graft donor.

The CDR3 loop reads CASSPPMRNPNTGELFF. The CDR3 region has the DNA TGCGCCAGCAGCCCACCGATGAGGAACCCGAACACCGGGGAGCTGTTTTTT. The rearrangement uses TRBV4-1 and TRBJ2-2, with D uncertain. Between the trimmed V and J ends, which lost 4 bases and 0 bases, there was a span of 15 bases. The germline gives CDR1 MGHRA, CDR2 YSYEKL. CDR3 length equals 17 residues.

The chain joins TRBV19 to TRBJ2-1; D remains unclear. Germline assignment: CDR1 LNHDA and CDR2 SQIVND (reference sequence). Trimming pared 3 bases from V and 5 bases from J, leaving 8 bases between. The length of the CDR3 is 13 residues. Here the CDR3 reads CASSIGVDNEQFF. In DNA form, the CDR3 reads TGTGCCAGTAGTATTGGAGTAGACAATGAGCAGTTCTTC.

This chain joins TRBV5-4 and TRBJ2-7; D not resolved. V dropped 0 bases and J dropped 7 bases, with 17 bases sitting between them. Germline-derived CDR1 and CDR2 are SGHNT and YYREEE (reference sequence). The CDR3 is made up of 15 amino acids. CDR3 in DNA: TGTGCCAGCAGCTTGGAGATCCAGCGAGAAGTTGAGCAGTACTTC. Amino acid sequence: CASSLEIQREVEQYF.

The V call is TRBV19, the J call TRBJ2-3; unclear D gene. The germline V and J ends were trimmed by 2 bases and 0 bases, with 9 bases remaining between them. The CDR3 totals 15 residues. Germline CDR1 LNHDA, CDR2 SQIVND (reference sequence). As DNA, the CDR3 is TGTGCCAGTAGTATAACCGGCGTAAGCACAGATACGCAGTATTTT. Amino acid sequence: CASSITGVSTDTQYF.

This chain joins TRBV10-3 and TRBJ2-7; maybe TRBD1 (6 bases). CDR3 length: 14 residues. Trimming took 3 bases from V and 10 from J, leaving 19 bases between them. Germline CDR1 reads ENHRY; CDR2 reads SYGVKD. This CDR3 reads CAISDPNDRMEQYF. The DNA for the CDR3 is TGTGCCATCAGTGATCCGAATGACAGGATGGAACAGTACTTC.

This chain links TRBV5-4 with TRBJ1-2, with D unresolved. The CDR3 has 12 amino acids. Trimming shortened V by 4 bases and J by 7 bases, and 11 bases separated the two germline ends. Germline-derived CDR1 and CDR2 are SGHNT and YYREEE (reference sequence). In DNA form, the CDR3 reads TGTGCCAGCAGCATAGGGCGAGGTGGCTACACCTTC. Amino acid sequence: CASSIGRGGYTF.

V and J are TRBV7-9 and TRBJ2-2; 8 bases line up with TRBD1. Germline lookup yields CDR1 SEHNR and CDR2 FQNEAQ (reference sequence). CDR3 length: 15 residues. V trimming: 1 base; J trimming: 5 bases; junction bases outside the gene matches: 3. The CDR3 bases are TGTGCCAGCAGCTTAGGGACAGGGTATACCGGGGAGCTGTTTTTT. Translated, it gives CASSLGTGYTGELFF. Drawing the rest from reference TRBV7-9 and TRBJ2-2, the complete variable domain is DTGVSQNPRHKITKRGQNVTFRCDPISEHNRLYWYRQTLGQGPEFLTYFQNEAQLEKSRLLSDRFSAERPKGSFSTLEIQRTEQGDSAMYLCASSLGTGYTGELFFGEGSRLTVL.

This sequence joins TRBV9 and TRBJ2-3, with TRBD2 matching 8 bases. CDR3 size: 15 residues. V trimming: 5 bases; J trimming: 4 bases; junction bases outside the gene matches: 9. Germline V lookup: CDR1 SGDLS, CDR2 YYNGEE. Here the CDR3 reads CASSVGTSFPDTQYF. The CDR3 DNA reads as TGTGCCAGCAGTGTCGGGACTAGTTTTCCAGATACGCAGTATTTT.

The chain is built from TRBV11-2 and TRBJ1-5; 8 nucleotides agree with TRBD1. With V trimmed by 1 base and J by 5 bases, 4 bases remained unmatched. The V gene's germline CDR1 is SGHAT and CDR2 FQNNGV. CDR3 size: 15 residues. CDR3 sequence (DNA): TGTGCCAGCAGCTTAGCAGGGGGCTTCGATCAGCCCCAGCATTTT. This encodes CASSLAGGFDQPQHF.

The chain carries TRBV10-3 and TRBJ2-5, with unresolved D. Near its end, the DNA agrees better with TRBJ2-7, so the J call may be wrong. The CDR3 covers 9 residues. The germline CDR1 and CDR2 sequences are ENHRY and SYGVKD. CDR3 residues: CAIGYEQYF. DNA for the CDR3: TGTGCCATCGGCTACGAGCAGTACTTC.

This chain joins TRBV7-9 and TRBJ2-3; 11 bases align to TRBD2. Germline loops: CDR1 SEHNR, CDR2 FQNEAQ (reference sequence). J gave up 5 bases and V 5 bases, and 9 bases lay outside the gene matches. There are 16 residues in the CDR3. The CDR3 sequence is CASSPLAGGFEDTQYF. The CDR3 bases are TGTGCCAGCAGCCCCCTAGCGGGAGGTTTTGAAGATACGCAGTATTTT.

The chain joins TRBV19 to TRBJ2-7, with 15 bases matching TRBD2. Germline trimming cut 7 bases from V and 6 bases from J; bases unmatched to any gene: 4. CDR3 length: 14 amino acids. Per germline, CDR1 LNHDA and CDR2 SQIVND (reference sequence). The CDR3 DNA reads TGTGCCAGTAAAAGGACTAGCGGGAGGGGCGAGCAGTACTTC. This gives the protein CASKRTSGRGEQYF.

The chain is built from TRBV9 and TRBJ2-2, with 8 bases identical to TRBD2. After removal of 0 bases from V and 4 bases from J, the junction contained 8 bases not matched to a gene. The CDR3 is 17 residues long. Looked up from germline, CDR1 is SGDLS and CDR2 is YYNGEE. CDR3 protein: CASSVEASGGITGELFF. DNA for the CDR3: TGTGCCAGCAGCGTAGAAGCCTCGGGAGGGATCACCGGGGAGCTGTTTTTT.

The V call is TRBV10-1, the J call TRBJ1-1; D not resolved. Germline V gene sequence: CDR1 WNHNN, CDR2 SYGVQD (reference sequence). The CDR3 covers 13 residues. The V and J ends lost 0 bases and 4 bases respectively, with 6 bases between them. CDR3 in amino acids: CASSESWTTEAFF. The CDR3, as DNA: TGCGCCAGCAGTGAGTCTTGGACCACTGAAGCTTTCTTT.